Listed below are T cell receptor beta chains from one sample, sequenced in a study of vaccination effects on CD4 cells after COVID-19. Libraries were prepared by immunoSEQ multiplex PCR; TCRdb keeps only in-frame clonotypes and omits some of them. The table lists roughly 68,000 clones, around 74% of them singletons, with about 1.6% in the top ten. These receptors have no known antigen. The sample in question was CD4+ T cells from PBMCs cultured with HCoV-229E spike peptides, obtained after COVID-19 vaccination. The receptors originated from a human donor who received a COVID-19 vaccine. CDR3s include the opening cysteine and the closing phenylalanine or tryptophan. D genes are given only for firm matches. Clone size, where shown, is once, few, many, or a class for clones that have expanded.

clone_size	d_call	v_call	j_call	cdr3_length	cdr3_nt	cdr3_aa
-	-	TRBV2	TRBJ2-3	17	TGTGCCAGCAGTGAAGCGAGGGGGACGGCGGAAAGCAATACGCAGTATTTT	CASSEARGTAESNTQYF
-	-	TRBV2	TRBJ2-5	13	TGTGCCAGCAGTGTCTGGAGGGACGAGACCCAGTACTTC	CASSVWRDETQYF
few	TRBD1	TRBV28	TRBJ1-5	15	TGTGCCAGCAGTTTCGACAGGGGGATCAATCAGCCCCAGCATTTT	CASSFDRGINQPQHF
-	TRBD1	TRBV5-5	TRBJ2-1	16	TGTGCCAGCAGCCCGACGTGGGACAGGGTAACAAATGAGCAGTTCTTC	CASSPTWDRVTNEQFF
-	-	TRBV25-1	TRBJ1-2	13	TGTGCCAGCACCAGTGAAGGCTACTATGGCTACACCTTC	CASTSEGYYGYTF
-	-	TRBV19	TRBJ1-2	14	TGTGCCAGTAGTGGGCAGGGACCGGACTATGGCTACACCTTC	CASSGQGPDYGYTF
-	TRBD1	TRBV5-1	TRBJ1-2	15	TGCGCCAGCAGCCAGACAGGGGATCCCTCCTATGGCTACACCTTC	CASSQTGDPSYGYTF
-	-	TRBV24-1	TRBJ2-5	17	TGTGCCACCAGTGTTCAATCCCCGGGCCTCCAAGGGGAGACCCAGTACTTC	CATSVQSPGLQGETQYF
-	TRBD1	TRBV7-9	TRBJ2-2	15	TGTGCCAGCGCGAAGGGGACAGGGGCAATCGGGGAGCTGTTTTTT	CASAKGTGAIGELFF
-	-	TRBV6-6	TRBJ2-5	12	TGTGCCAGCAGTTACTCTTTTGAGACCCAGTACTTC	CASSYSFETQYF
-	-	TRBV7-3	TRBJ2-3	15	TGTGCCAGCAGCTTACGGACCGTAAGCACAGATACGCAGTATTTT	CASSLRTVSTDTQYF
-	TRBD2	TRBV6-5	TRBJ2-1	15	TGTGCCAGCAGCAATAGCGGGGGGAACTACAATGAGCAGTTCTTC	CASSNSGGNYNEQFF
few	-	TRBV24-1	TRBJ2-2	15	TGTGCCACCAGTGCCTTCGGAGGGAACACCGGGGAGCTGTTTTTT	CATSAFGGNTGELFF
-	TRBD1	TRBV2	TRBJ1-6	15	TGTGCCAGCAGCGAAATCAGGGGGCTGGTTTCACCCCTCCACTTT	CASSEIRGLVSPLHF
-	-	TRBV5-4	TRBJ2-5	16	TGTGCCAGCAGCTTCGGTGGAAGGGGTCGACAAGAGACCCAGTACTTC	CASSFGGRGRQETQYF
medium-sized	TRBD1	TRBV2	TRBJ2-5	15	TGTGCCAGCGTACAATTACAGGGGGGCGGCGAGACCCAGTACTTC	CASVQLQGGGETQYF
-	-	TRBV6-5	TRBJ2-1	14	TGTGCCAGCAGTTACGACAGATCGCCGGGTGAGCAGTTCTTC	CASSYDRSPGEQFF
-	-	TRBV10-2	TRBJ2-2	13	TGCGCCAGCAAAAGGGGGACCACCGGGGAGCTGTTTTTT	CASKRGTTGELFF
once	TRBD2	TRBV6-6	TRBJ2-3	16	TGTGCCAGCATGGGGAGGACTAGGAGGGGCACAGATACGCAGTATTTT	CASMGRTRRGTDTQYF
-	-	TRBV7-2	TRBJ1-4	16	TGTGCCAGCAGCCAAGGGGGTCCCGCAACTAATGAAAAACTGTTTTTT	CASSQGGPATNEKLFF
-	-	TRBV3-1/TRBV3-2	TRBJ1-5	14	TGTGCCAGCAGCCAAGGGGCAGCAAATCAGCCCCAGCATTTT	CASSQGAANQPQHF
-	-	TRBV5-1	TRBJ1-4	16	TGCGCCAGCAGCACCCGGGGTTCCAATCTTTCGGAAAAACTGTTTTTT	CASSTRGSNLSEKLFF
-	-	TRBV5-8	TRBJ1-1	11	TGTGCCAGCAGCTCGTACACTGAAGCTTTCTTT	CASSSYTEAFF
-	-	TRBV2	TRBJ1-1	13	TGTGCCAGTGGGGTTTCAGGGTTGACTGAAGCTTTCTTT	CASGVSGLTEAFF
-	TRBD2	TRBV19	TRBJ2-1	15	TGTGCCAGTAGTAACGGGGGGGCAAGAGTTGGAGAGCAGTTCTTC	CASSNGGARVGEQFF
-	-	TRBV12-3/TRBV12-4	TRBJ1-2	13	TGTGCCAGCAGTTTGGAGGACTCTTATGGCTACACCTTC	CASSLEDSYGYTF
-	TRBD2	TRBV30	TRBJ2-3	14	TGTGCCTGGAGTAGCGGGGGACTCACAGATACGCAGTATTTT	CAWSSGGLTDTQYF
-	TRBD1	TRBV7-2	TRBJ1-5	16	TGTGCCAGCAGCTCGTCCGGGACAGGGTTCAATCAGCCCCAGCATTTT	CASSSSGTGFNQPQHF
-	TRBD1	TRBV5-4	TRBJ1-6	16	TGTGCCAGCAGCTCCGCTACGGACAGGGGAGGTTCACCCCTCCACTTT	CASSSATDRGGSPLHF
few	TRBD1	TRBV6-6	TRBJ1-1	14	TGTGCCAGCAGTTACGGAGACAGGGGATCCTTAGCTTTCTTT	CASSYGDRGSLAFF
-	-	TRBV6-2/TRBV6-3	TRBJ1-2	17	TGTGCCAGCAGTATCGTCCATCGACAGGTCAACCACTATGGCTACACCTTC	CASSIVHRQVNHYGYTF
-	-	TRBV6-5	TRBJ2-5	15	TGTGCCAGCAGCCGAACCAGGACGTACCAAGAGACCCAGTACTTC	CASSRTRTYQETQYF
-	-	TRBV5-1	TRBJ1-3	15	TGCGCCAGCAGATTCGACCTGAGCTCTGGAAACACCATATATTTT	CASRFDLSSGNTIYF
-	-	TRBV4-3	TRBJ1-5	15	TGCGCCAGCAGCCGGAAATGGGACACCAATCAGCCCCAGCATTTT	CASSRKWDTNQPQHF
-	TRBD1	TRBV4-1	TRBJ1-2	13	TGCGCCAGCAGCCGACAGGGGGTCTATGGCTACACCTTC	CASSRQGVYGYTF
-	TRBD1	TRBV24-1	TRBJ2-1	17	TGTGCCACCAGTGACCCACCCCGGACAGGGTCTGTCGATGAGCAGTTCTTC	CATSDPPRTGSVDEQFF
-	TRBD1	TRBV6-1	TRBJ1-1	14	TGTGCCAGCAGTGAAGCGGTCAGGGGGGCTGAAGCTTTCTTT	CASSEAVRGAEAFF
-	-	TRBV3-1/TRBV3-2	TRBJ1-1	13	TGTGCCAGCAGCCAACACACAAACACTGAAGCTTTCTTT	CASSQHTNTEAFF
few	-	TRBV18	TRBJ1-5	13	TGTGCCAGCTCCCCAGGACGCAATCAGCCCCAGCATTTT	CASSPGRNQPQHF
-	TRBD1	TRBV19	TRBJ1-4	14	TGTGCCAGTGTTGGGACAGGGAGGGGAGAAAAACTGTTTTTT	CASVGTGRGEKLFF
-	-	TRBV4-3	TRBJ2-2	15	TGCGCCAGCAGCCGGTGGGGGGCAGGGACCGGGGAGCTGTTTTTT	CASSRWGAGTGELFF
-	-	TRBV24-1	TRBJ2-2	17	TGTGCCACCAGTGACCCCTCTAGAGGATTATACACCGGGGAGCTGTTTTTT	CATSDPSRGLYTGELFF
-	-	TRBV18	TRBJ2-1	15	TGTGCCAGCTCCCGCGCCCCCTCCTCCTACAATGAGCAGTTCTTC	CASSRAPSSYNEQFF
once	-	TRBV7-2	TRBJ2-3	14	TGTGCCAGCAGCTTGACAGGTCCCACAGATACGCAGTATTTT	CASSLTGPTDTQYF
-	TRBD2	TRBV4-2	TRBJ2-2	15	TGTGCCAGCAGCCTCCGACTAGCGAGTACCGGGGAGCTGTTTTTT	CASSLRLASTGELFF
-	-	TRBV4-1	TRBJ1-6	16	TGCGCCAGCAGTCTGAGGGGGGCCTATATGAATTCACCCCTCCACTTT	CASSLRGAYMNSPLHF
-	TRBD2	TRBV5-1	TRBJ2-1	16	TGCGCCAGCACCCATTCGGGGGGGGGTCCCGGGAATGAGCAGTTCTTC	CASTHSGGGPGNEQFF
few	TRBD2	TRBV27	TRBJ2-2	16	TGTGCCAGCAGTTTATGGGGTAGCGGGTCCACCGGGGAGCTGTTTTTT	CASSLWGSGSTGELFF
-	-	TRBV19	TRBJ1-4	14	TGTGCCAGTACCCCCGGGGCAACTAATGAAAAACTGTTTTTT	CASTPGATNEKLFF
-	-	TRBV2	TRBJ2-1	15	TGTGCCAGCACCCGAGGGGGAAGGGTAGACAATGAGCAGTTCTTC	CASTRGGRVDNEQFF
-	TRBD1	TRBV24-1	TRBJ2-3	15	TGTGCCACCAGTGATCCACAGGGGGGCGCAGATACGCAGTATTTT	CATSDPQGGADTQYF
-	TRBD2	TRBV7-3	TRBJ2-2	15	TGTGCCAGCAGCTTAACCCTAGCGGGGGCCGGGGAGCTGTTTTTT	CASSLTLAGAGELFF
-	TRBD2	TRBV5-6	TRBJ2-1	17	TGTGCCAGCAGCCGCAGGGGGTGGACTAGCGGCTACAATGAGCAGTTCTTC	CASSRRGWTSGYNEQFF
-	-	TRBV3-1/TRBV3-2	TRBJ1-1	15	TGTGCCAGCAGCCAAGAGAGACTGCTGAACACTGAAGCTTTCTTT	CASSQERLLNTEAFF